These T cell receptor beta chains were read from a single sample in a study of breast tumors, draining lymph nodes, adjacent tissues. One entry per CDR3 protein results from TCRdb running MiXCR on the multiplex PCR reads. The repertoire holds roughly 80,000 distinct CDR3 sequences, with about 21% as singletons. Sequencing used axillary lymph node tissue. These receptors were collected from a female donor with breast cancer. Some clones in this sample may be carry-over from other donors' samples. Both conserved end residues are trimmed from each CDR3. Clone size is stated in some rows and not others, as once, few, many or a class when expanded.

length: 12; J: TRBJ2-1; V: TRBV7-9; size: many; CDR3: ASSLAGGLNEQF
length: 11; J: TRBJ2-2; V: TRBV6-2/TRBV6-3; size: few; CDR3: ASSHQNTGELF
length: 10; J: TRBJ1-5; V: TRBV20-1; size: many; CDR3: SARMGNQPQH
length: 13; J: TRBJ2-3; V: TRBV12-3/TRBV12-4; size: many; CDR3: ASSFYLRGGYTQY
length: 9; J: TRBJ2-1; V: TRBV3-1; size: many; CDR3: ASSHYNEQF
length: 12; J: TRBJ2-7; V: TRBV20-1; size: many; CDR3: SAKTGGASYEQY
length: 12; J: TRBJ1-5; V: TRBV28; size: NA; CDR3: ASSSTDSNQPQH
length: 14; J: TRBJ2-5; V: TRBV7-3; size: many; CDR3: ASSEGGLAGEETQY
length: 14; J: TRBJ2-7; V: TRBV4-3; size: many; CDR3: ASSQGMGDRGGEQY
length: 10; J: TRBJ1-1; V: TRBV7-9; size: NA; CDR3: ASSPVDTEAF
length: 15; J: TRBJ2-7; V: TRBV19; size: many; CDR3: ASSLYGWGQASYEQY
length: 14; J: TRBJ1-4; V: TRBV11-2; size: many; CDR3: ASSLGQSATNEKLF
length: 10; J: TRBJ1-2; V: TRBV20-1; size: many; CDR3: SAGNQNYGYT
length: 13; J: TRBJ2-5; V: TRBV25-1; size: many; CDR3: ASREHGTAWGTQY
length: 17; J: TRBJ2-3; V: TRBV4-3; size: NA; CDR3: ASSQEATGGGASTDTQY
length: 10; J: TRBJ2-7; V: TRBV5-5; size: many; CDR3: ASSSRGYEQY
length: 13; J: TRBJ1-4; V: TRBV5-4; size: many; CDR3: ASSLAGTTNEKLF
length: 10; J: TRBJ2-1; V: TRBV20-1; size: many; CDR3: SAIPGTGEQF
length: 12; J: TRBJ2-3; V: TRBV7-9; size: many; CDR3: ASSLSWGTDTQY
length: 13; J: TRBJ1-2; V: TRBV5-1; size: many; CDR3: ASSLGGPSNYGYT
length: 12; J: TRBJ1-4; V: TRBV2; size: many; CDR3: ASNLRALDEKLF
length: 13; J: TRBJ1-4; V: TRBV28; size: few; CDR3: ASSRGGQGDEKLF
length: 10; J: TRBJ2-1; V: TRBV9; size: many; CDR3: ASSAQWNEQF
length: 14; J: TRBJ2-2; V: TRBV30; size: NA; CDR3: AWSVERELNTGELF
length: 14; J: TRBJ2-7; V: TRBV6-6; size: many; CDR3: ASSSGDSHDSYEQY
length: 12; J: TRBJ2-1; V: TRBV2; size: many; CDR3: ASSQGAYRNEQF